This TCR beta chain was identified in a study of T cell changes during pregnancy in multiple sclerosis (dated by TCRdb to about 2019). Turning to the overall study: The study examined how the T cell repertoire changed over the course of pregnancy in women with multiple sclerosis.

As regards this clone: Its antigen specificity is not known. No base qualities exist here, and no much larger clone lies one base off it.

The CDR3 starts with the cysteine, ends with the phenylalanine, and has 13 residues. Only the CDR3 DNA stays, 39 bases, in frame from base 1. CDR1 is given as MDHEN and CDR2 as SYDVKM, both from the germline V gene. V sheds 8 bases and J sheds 5 bases, leaving 16 bases between their ends. Libraries were constructed by the immunoSEQ multiplex PCR assay. TCRdb carries this immuneACCESS record with in-frame sequences only. Its versions omit some clonotypes, under half of them owing to an unresolved V gene in the studies checked, with the rest unexplained. This sample gives roughly 75,000 clones in total; more than 85% of them show up just once. About 2.5% of the sample is taken by the ten largest.

The receptor was isolated from a female donor in good health, enrolled as a control in a pregnancy study. The chain joins TRBV28 to TRBJ2-7; a weak D assignment points to TRBD1 (6 bases agree). Sequencing used peripheral blood, obtained after pregnancy. The CDR3 reads as follows: CASGTGMWNEQYF. The DNA sequence is given as TGTGCCAGCGGTACAGGGATGTGGAACGAGCAGTACTTC.